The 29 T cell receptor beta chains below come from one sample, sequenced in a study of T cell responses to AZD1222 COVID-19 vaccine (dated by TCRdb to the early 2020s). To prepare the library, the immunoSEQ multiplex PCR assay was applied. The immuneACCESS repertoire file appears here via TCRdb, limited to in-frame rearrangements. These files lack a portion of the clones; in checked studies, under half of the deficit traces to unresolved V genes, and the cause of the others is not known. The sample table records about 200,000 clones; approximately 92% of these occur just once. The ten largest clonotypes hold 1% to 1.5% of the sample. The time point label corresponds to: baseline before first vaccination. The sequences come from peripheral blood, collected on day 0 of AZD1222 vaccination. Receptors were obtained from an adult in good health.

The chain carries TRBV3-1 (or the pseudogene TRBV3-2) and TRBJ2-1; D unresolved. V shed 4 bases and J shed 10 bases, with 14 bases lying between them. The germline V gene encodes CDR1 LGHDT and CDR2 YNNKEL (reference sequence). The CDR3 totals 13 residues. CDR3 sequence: CASSPTTNIEQFF. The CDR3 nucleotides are TGTGCCAGCAGCCCTACTACAAATATAGAGCAGTTCTTC.

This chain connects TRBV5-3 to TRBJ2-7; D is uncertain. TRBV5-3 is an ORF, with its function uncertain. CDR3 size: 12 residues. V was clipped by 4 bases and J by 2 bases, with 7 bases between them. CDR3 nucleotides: TGTGCCAGAAGCGAGTTTCCCTACGAGCAGTACTTC. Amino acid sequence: CARSEFPYEQYF.

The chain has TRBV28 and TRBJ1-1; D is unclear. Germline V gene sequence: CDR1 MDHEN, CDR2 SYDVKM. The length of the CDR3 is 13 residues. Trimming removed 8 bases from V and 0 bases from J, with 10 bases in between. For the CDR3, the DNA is TGTGCCAGCGTCCTCCGGTTGAACACTGAAGCTTTCTTT. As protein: CASVLRLNTEAFF. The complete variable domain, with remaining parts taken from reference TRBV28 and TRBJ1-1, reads DVKVTQSSRYLVKRTGEKVFLECVQDMDHENMFWYRQDPGLGLRLIYFSYDVKMKEKGDIPEGYSVSREKKERFSLILESASTNQTSMYLCASVLRLNTEAFFGQGTRLTVV.

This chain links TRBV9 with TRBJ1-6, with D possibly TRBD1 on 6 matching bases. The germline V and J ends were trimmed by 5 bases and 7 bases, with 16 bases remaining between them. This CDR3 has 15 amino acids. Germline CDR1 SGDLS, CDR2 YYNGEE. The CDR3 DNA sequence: TGTGCCAGCAGTCCTGACAGGACCTTAAATTCACCCCTCCACTTT. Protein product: CASSPDRTLNSPLHF.

CDR3 in amino acids: CASSQDSLVGNSPLHF. The CDR3 DNA reads TGCGCCAGCAGCCAAGATAGCCTTGTTGGGAATTCACCCCTCCACTTT. The chain employs TRBV4-3 and TRBJ1-6; D is uncertain. Germline-derived CDR1 and CDR2 are LGHNA and YSLEER. The CDR3 runs 16 residues. V shed 0 bases and J shed 7 bases, with 13 bases lying between them.

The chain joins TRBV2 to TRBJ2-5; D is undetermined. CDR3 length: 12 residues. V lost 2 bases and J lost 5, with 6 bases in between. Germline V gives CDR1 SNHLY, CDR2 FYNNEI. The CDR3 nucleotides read TGTGCCAGCAGTGAATTGGTGGAGACCCAGTACTTC. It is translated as CASSELVETQYF.

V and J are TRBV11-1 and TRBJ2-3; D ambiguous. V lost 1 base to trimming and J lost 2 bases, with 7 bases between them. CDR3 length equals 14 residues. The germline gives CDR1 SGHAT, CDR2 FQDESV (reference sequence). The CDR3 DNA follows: TGTGCCAGCAGCTTAGTACTTGCCACAGATACGCAGTATTTT. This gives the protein CASSLVLATDTQYF. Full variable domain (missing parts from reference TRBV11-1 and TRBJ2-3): EAEVAQSPRYKITEKSQAVAFWCDPISGHATLYWYRQILGQGPELLVQFQDESVVDDSQLPKDRFSAERLKGVDSTLKIQPAELGDSAMYLCASSLVLATDTQYFGPGTRLTVL.

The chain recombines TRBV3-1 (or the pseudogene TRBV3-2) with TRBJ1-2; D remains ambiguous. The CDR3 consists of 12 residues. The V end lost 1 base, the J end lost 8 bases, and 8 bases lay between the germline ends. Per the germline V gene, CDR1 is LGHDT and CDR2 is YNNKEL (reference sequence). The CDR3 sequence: CASSQVDVGYTF. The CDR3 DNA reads TGTGCCAGCAGCCAAGTCGATGTCGGCTACACCTTC.

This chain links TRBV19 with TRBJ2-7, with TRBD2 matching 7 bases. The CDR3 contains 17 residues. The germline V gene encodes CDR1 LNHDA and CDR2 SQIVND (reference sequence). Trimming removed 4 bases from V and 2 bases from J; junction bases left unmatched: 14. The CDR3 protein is CASSRTRSIAGTYEQYF. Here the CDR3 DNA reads TGTGCCAGTAGTAGGACTAGGTCAATTGCTGGGACCTACGAGCAGTACTTC.

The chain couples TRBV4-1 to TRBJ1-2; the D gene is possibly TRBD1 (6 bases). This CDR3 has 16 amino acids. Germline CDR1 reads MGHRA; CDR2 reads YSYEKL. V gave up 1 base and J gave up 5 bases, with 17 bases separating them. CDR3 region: CASSQAAGTQVYGYTF. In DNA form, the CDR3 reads TGCGCCAGCAGCCAAGCCGCCGGGACACAGGTTTATGGCTACACCTTC.

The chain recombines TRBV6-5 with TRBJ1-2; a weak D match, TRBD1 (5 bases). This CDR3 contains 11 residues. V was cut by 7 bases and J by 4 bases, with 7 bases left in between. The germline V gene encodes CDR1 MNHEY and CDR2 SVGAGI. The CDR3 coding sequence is TGTGCCAGCACAGGGATCTATGGCTACACCTTC. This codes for CASTGIYGYTF.

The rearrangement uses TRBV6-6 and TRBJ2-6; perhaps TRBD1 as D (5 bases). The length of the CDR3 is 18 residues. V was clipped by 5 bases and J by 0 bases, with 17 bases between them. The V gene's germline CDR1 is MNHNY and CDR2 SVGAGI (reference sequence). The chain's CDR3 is CASSPFGHRSSGANVLTF. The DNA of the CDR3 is TGTGCCAGCAGTCCCTTTGGACACCGAAGCTCTGGGGCCAACGTCCTGACTTTC.

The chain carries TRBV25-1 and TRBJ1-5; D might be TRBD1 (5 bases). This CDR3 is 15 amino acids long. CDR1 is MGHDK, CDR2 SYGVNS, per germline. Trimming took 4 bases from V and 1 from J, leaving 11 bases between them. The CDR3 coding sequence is TGTGCCAGCAGTGTGGGGGGAATGAGCAATCAGCCCCAGCATTTT. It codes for CASSVGGMSNQPQHF.

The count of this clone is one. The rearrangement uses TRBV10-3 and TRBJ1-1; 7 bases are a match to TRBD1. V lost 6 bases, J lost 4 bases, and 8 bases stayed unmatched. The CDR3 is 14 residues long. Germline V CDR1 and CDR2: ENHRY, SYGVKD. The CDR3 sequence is CAISAQGEVTEAFF. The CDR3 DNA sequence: TGTGCCATCAGCGCTCAGGGGGAGGTCACTGAAGCTTTCTTT.

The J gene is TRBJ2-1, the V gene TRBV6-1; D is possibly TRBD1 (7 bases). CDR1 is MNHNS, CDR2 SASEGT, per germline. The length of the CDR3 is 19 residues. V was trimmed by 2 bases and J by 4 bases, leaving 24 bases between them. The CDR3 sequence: CASSERGARGAYTYNEQFF. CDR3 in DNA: TGTGCCAGCAGTGAAAGGGGGGCCAGGGGGGCTTATACATACAATGAGCAGTTCTTC.

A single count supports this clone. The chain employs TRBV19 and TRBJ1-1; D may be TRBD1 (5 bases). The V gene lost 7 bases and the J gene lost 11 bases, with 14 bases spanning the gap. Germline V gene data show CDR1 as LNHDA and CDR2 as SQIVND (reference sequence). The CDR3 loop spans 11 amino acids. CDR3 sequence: CASTPGRRAFF. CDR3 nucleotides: TGTGCCAGTACCCCGGGGCGTCGGGCTTTCTTT.

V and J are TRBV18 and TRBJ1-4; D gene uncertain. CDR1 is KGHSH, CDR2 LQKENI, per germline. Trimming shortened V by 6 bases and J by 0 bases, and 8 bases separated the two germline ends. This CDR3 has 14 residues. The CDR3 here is CASSLVSTNEKLFF. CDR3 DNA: TGTGCCAGCTCGCTAGTTTCAACTAATGAAAAACTGTTTTTT.

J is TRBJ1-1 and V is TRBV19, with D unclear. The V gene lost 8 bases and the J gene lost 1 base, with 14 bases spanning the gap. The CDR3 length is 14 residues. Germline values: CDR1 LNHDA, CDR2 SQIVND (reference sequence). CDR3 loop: CASGTRAGNTEAFF. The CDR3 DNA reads TGTGCCAGTGGAACTCGGGCCGGGAACACTGAAGCTTTCTTT.

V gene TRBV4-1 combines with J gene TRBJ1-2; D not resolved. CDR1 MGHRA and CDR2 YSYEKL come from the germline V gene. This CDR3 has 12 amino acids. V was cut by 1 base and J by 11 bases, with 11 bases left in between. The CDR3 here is CASSQGGVIYTF. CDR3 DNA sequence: TGCGCCAGCAGCCAAGGGGGTGTCATTTACACCTTC.

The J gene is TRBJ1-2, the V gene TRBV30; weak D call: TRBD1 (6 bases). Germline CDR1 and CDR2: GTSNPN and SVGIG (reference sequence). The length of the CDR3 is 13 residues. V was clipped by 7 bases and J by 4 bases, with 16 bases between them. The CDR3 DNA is TGTGCCTACACGGACAGATGGGGCTATGGCTACACCTTC. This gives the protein CAYTDRWGYGYTF.

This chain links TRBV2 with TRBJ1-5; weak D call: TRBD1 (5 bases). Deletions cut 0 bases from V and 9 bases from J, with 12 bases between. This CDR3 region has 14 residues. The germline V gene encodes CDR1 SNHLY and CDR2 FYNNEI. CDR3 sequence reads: CASSEAGVVVPQHF. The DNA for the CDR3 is TGTGCCAGCAGTGAAGCGGGGGTGGTGGTGCCCCAGCATTTT.

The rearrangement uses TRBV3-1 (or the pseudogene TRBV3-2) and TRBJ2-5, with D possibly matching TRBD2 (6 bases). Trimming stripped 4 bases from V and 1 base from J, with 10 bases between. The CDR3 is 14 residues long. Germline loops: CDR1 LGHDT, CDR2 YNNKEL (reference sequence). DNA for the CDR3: TGTGCCAGCAGCCGACTAGACGGCCAAGAGACCCAGTACTTC. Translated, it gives CASSRLDGQETQYF.

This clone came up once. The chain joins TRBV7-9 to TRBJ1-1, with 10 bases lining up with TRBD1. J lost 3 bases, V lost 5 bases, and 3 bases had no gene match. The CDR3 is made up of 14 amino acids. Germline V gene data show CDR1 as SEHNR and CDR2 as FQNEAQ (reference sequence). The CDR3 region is CASSRGQGDTEAFF. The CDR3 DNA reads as TGTGCCAGCAGCCGAGGACAGGGGGACACTGAAGCTTTCTTT.

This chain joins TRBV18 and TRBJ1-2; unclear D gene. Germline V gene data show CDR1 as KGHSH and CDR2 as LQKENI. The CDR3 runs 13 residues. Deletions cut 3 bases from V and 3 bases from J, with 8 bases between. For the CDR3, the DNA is TGTGCCAGCTCACCGGAGCCGGACTATGGCTACACCTTC. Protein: CASSPEPDYGYTF.

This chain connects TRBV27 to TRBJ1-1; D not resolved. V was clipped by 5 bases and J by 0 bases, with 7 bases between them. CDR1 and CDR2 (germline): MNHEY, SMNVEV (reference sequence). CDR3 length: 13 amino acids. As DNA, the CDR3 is TGTGCCAGCAGTAGGACTGTGAACACTGAAGCTTTCTTT. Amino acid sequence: CASSRTVNTEAFF.

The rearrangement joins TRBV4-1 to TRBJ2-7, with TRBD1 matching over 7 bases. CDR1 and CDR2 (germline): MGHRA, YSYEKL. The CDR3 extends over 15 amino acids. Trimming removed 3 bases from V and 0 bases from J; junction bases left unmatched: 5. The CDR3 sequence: CASSQTQGVSYEQYF. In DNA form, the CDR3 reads TGCGCCAGCAGCCAGACCCAGGGGGTCTCCTACGAGCAGTACTTC.

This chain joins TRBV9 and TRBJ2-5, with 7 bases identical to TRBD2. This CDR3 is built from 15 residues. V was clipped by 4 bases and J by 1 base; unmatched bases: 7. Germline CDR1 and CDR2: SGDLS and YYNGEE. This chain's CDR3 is CASSLVGGIQETQYF. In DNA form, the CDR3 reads TGTGCCAGCAGCCTAGTGGGGGGGATCCAAGAGACCCAGTACTTC.

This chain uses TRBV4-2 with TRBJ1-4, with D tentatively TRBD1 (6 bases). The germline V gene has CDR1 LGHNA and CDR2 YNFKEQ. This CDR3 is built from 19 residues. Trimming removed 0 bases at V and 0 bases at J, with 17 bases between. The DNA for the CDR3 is TGTGCCAGCAGCCAAGATAGTATAAGGGGGGGAGCAACTAATGAAAAACTGTTTTTT. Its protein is CASSQDSIRGGATNEKLFF.

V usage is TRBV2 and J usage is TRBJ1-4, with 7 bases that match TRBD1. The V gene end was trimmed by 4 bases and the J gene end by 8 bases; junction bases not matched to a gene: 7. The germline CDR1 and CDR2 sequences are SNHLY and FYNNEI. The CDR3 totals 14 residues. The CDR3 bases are TGTGCCAGCAGTGTTCTGGGACAGAGGGAAAAACTGTTTTTT. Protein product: CASSVLGQREKLFF.